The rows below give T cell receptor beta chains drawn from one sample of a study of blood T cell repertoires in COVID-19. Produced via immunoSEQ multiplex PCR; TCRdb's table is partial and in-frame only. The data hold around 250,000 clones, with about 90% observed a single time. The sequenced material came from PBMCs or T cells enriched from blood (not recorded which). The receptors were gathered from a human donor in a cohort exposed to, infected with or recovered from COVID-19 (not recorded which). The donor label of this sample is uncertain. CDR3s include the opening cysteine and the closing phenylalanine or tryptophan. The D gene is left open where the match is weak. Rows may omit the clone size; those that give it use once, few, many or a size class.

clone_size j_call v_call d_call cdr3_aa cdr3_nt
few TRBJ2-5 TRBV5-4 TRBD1 CASSVQGQASSTQYF TGTGCCAGCAGCGTACAGGGACAGGCGTCCTCTACCCAGTACTTC
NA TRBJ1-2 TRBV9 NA CASTQDTYGYTF TGTGCCAGCACCCAGGACACCTATGGCTACACCTTC
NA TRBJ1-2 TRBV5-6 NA CASSLGASDYGYTF TGTGCCAGCAGCTTGGGGGCGTCCGACTATGGCTACACCTTC
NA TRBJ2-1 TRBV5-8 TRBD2 CASSPAAGGGIYNEQFF TGTGCCAGCAGCCCTGCTGCCGGGGGGGGGATATACAATGAGCAGTTCTTC
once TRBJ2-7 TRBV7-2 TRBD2 CASRFIGLAGYEQYF TGTGCCAGCAGATTCATTGGCCTAGCGGGCTACGAGCAGTACTTC
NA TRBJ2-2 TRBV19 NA CASSIEARGTGELFF TGTGCCAGTAGTATAGAGGCGCGGGGCACCGGGGAGCTGTTTTTT
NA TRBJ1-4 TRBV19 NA CASSMRQGGRNEKLFF TGTGCCAGTAGTATGAGGCAGGGAGGCCGGAATGAAAAACTGTTTTTT
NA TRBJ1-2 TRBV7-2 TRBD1 CASSLRAGGNYGYTF TGTGCCAGCAGCTTAAGGGCAGGGGGAAACTATGGCTACACCTTC
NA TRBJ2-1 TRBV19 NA CASSGRGNEQFF TGTGCCAGTAGTGGCAGGGGCAATGAGCAGTTCTTC
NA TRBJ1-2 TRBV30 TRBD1 CAWAGQANYGYTF TGTGCCTGGGCCGGACAGGCTAACTATGGCTACACCTTC
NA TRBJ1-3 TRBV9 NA CASSLSSFSGNTIYF TGTGCCAGCAGCCTCTCGAGCTTCTCTGGAAACACCATATATTTT
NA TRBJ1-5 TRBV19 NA CASSIGQGNDQPQHF TGTGCCAGTAGTATCGGGCAGGGGAACGATCAGCCCCAGCATTTT
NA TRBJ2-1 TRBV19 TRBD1 CASSLPGTVYNEQFF TGTGCCAGTAGCCTCCCCGGGACAGTCTACAATGAGCAGTTCTTC
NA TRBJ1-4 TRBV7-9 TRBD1 CASSPPTGGFGGTNEKLFF TGTGCCAGCAGCCCGCCGACAGGGGGATTTGGGGGGACTAATGAAAAACTGTTTTTT
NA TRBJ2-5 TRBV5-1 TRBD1 CASSLRTGAQETQYF TGCGCCAGCAGCCTTCGGACAGGCGCCCAAGAGACCCAGTACTTC
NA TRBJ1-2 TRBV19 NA CASSIEAGFNYGYTF TGTGCCAGTAGTATAGAGGCAGGGTTTAACTATGGCTACACCTTC
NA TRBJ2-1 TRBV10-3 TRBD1 CAISGGQVHWNEQFF TGTGCCATCAGCGGCGGACAGGTTCATTGGAATGAGCAGTTCTTC
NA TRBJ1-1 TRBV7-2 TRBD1 CASSYYGGQGMANTEAFF TGTGCCAGCAGCTACTATGGGGGACAGGGAATGGCGAACACTGAAGCTTTCTTT
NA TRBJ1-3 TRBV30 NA CAWSVAGGNTIYF TGTGCCTGGAGTGTCGCAGGGGGAAACACCATATATTTT
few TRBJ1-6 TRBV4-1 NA CASSQDHSGGETFHF TGCGCCAGCAGCCAAGATCACTCCGGGGGGGAAACCTTCCACTTT
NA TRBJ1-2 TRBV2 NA CASRPTVMNYGYTF TGTGCCAGCAGACCGACAGTGATGAACTATGGCTACACCTTC
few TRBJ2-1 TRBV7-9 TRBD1 CASSSVGTGGHEQFF TGTGCCAGCAGCTCAGTAGGGACAGGGGGGCATGAGCAGTTCTTC
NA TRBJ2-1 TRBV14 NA CASSSQVGAYNEQFF TGTGCCAGCAGCTCACAGGTTGGAGCCTACAATGAGCAGTTCTTC
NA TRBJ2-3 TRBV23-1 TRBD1 CASSLTDRRSHTDTQYF TGCGCCAGCAGTCTTACGGACAGGCGATCGCACACAGATACGCAGTATTTT
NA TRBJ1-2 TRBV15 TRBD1 CATGGDHYGYTF TGTGCCACAGGGGGCGACCACTATGGCTACACCTTC
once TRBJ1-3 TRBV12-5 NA CARSRARQLYSGNTIYF TGTGCTCGCTCCAGGGCGCGGCAGCTGTACTCTGGAAACACCATATATTTT
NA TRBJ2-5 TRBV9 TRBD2 CASSVDSGGARETQYF TGTGCCAGCAGCGTAGACAGCGGGGGGGCCAGAGAGACCCAGTACTTC
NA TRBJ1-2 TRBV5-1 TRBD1 CASTGQGYGYTF TGCGCCAGCACTGGACAGGGCTATGGCTACACCTTC
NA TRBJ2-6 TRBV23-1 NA CASLKRQGGRGANVLTF TGCGCCAGCCTAAAGCGTCAGGGAGGAAGGGGGGCCAACGTCCTGACTTTC
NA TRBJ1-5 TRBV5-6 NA CASSWQGLSNQPQHF TGTGCCAGCAGCTGGCAGGGGTTGAGCAATCAGCCCCAGCATTTT
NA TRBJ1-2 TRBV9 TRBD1 CASSTRQGAGGYTF TGTGCCAGCAGCACCCGACAGGGGGCGGGGGGCTACACCTTC
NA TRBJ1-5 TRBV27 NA CASSLSFEATYDNQPQHF TGTGCCAGCAGTTTATCATTTGAGGCCACTTATGACAATCAGCCCCAGCATTTT
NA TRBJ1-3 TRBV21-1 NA CASSNPGGSRSSGNTIYF TGTGCCAGCAGCAACCCTGGGGGGTCGCGGAGCTCTGGAAACACCATATATTTT
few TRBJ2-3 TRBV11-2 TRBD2 CASSPRWPSGGTDTDTQYF TGTGCCAGCAGCCCAAGGTGGCCTAGCGGGGGAACCGACACAGATACGCAGTATTTT
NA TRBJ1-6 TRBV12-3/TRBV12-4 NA CASSLTRESPLHF TGTGCCAGCAGTTTAACCAGGGAATCACCCCTCCACTTT
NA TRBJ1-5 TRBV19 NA CASRDSSGNQPQHF TGTGCCAGTAGGGACTCCTCGGGCAATCAGCCCCAGCATTTT
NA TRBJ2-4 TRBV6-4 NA CASSGPGRGAKNIQYF TGTGCCAGCAGTGGCCCAGGACGGGGGGCCAAAAACATTCAGTACTTC
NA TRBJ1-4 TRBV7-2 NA CASSPSTNEKLFF TGTGCCAGCAGCCCCTCAACTAATGAAAAACTGTTTTTT
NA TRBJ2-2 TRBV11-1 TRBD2 CASSFQRLAETGELFF TGTGCCAGCAGCTTCCAGAGGCTAGCGGAGACCGGGGAGCTGTTTTTT
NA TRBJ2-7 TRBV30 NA CAWRRGGRSYEQYF TGTGCCTGGAGAAGGGGGGGTAGGTCCTACGAGCAGTACTTC
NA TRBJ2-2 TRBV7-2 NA CASSSELRWLAGELFF TGTGCCAGCAGCTCCGAACTGCGGTGGTTAGCCGGGGAGCTGTTTTTT
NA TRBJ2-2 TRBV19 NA CASSIGREVGELFF TGTGCCAGTAGTATAGGCAGGGAGGTCGGGGAGCTGTTTTTT
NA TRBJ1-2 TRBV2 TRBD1 CASSEALQGENYGYTF TGTGCCAGCAGTGAAGCATTGCAGGGGGAAAACTATGGCTACACCTTC
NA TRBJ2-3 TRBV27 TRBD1 CASSYDRGRGPDTQYF TGTGCCAGCAGTTACGACAGGGGACGGGGCCCAGATACGCAGTATTTT
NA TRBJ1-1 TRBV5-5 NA CASSFPGEAFF TGTGCCAGCAGCTTTCCGGGTGAAGCTTTCTTT
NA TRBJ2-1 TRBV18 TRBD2 CASSPPMFQGLGYREQFF TGTGCCAGCTCACCACCGATGTTCCAAGGACTAGGTTACCGGGAGCAGTTCTTC
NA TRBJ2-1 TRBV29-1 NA CSVGKSETNEQFF TGCAGCGTTGGCAAAAGCGAAACCAATGAGCAGTTCTTC
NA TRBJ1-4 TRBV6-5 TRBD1 CASKGQLNEKLFF TGTGCCAGCAAGGGACAGCTTAATGAAAAACTGTTTTTT
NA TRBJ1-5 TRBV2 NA CASTRGLQAQHF TGTGCCAGCACACGAGGGTTGCAGGCCCAGCATTTT
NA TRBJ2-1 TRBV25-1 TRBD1 CASTDPTGGQYNEQFF TGTGCCAGCACCGACCCTACAGGGGGTCAATACAATGAGCAGTTCTTC
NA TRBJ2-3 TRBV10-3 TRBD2 CATVGSGGADTQYF TGTGCCACGGTAGGGAGCGGGGGGGCAGATACGCAGTATTTT
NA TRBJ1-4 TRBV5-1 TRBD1 CASSLRGQGSGEKLFF TGCGCCAGCAGCTTGAGGGGACAGGGGTCTGGGGAAAAACTGTTTTTT
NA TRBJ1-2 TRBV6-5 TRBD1 CASSYNRGRDSVYTF TGTGCCAGCAGTTACAACAGGGGTCGGGATTCGGTCTACACCTTC
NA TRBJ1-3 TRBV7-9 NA CALGGRRANFGNTIYF TGTGCCCTCGGGGGTCGCAGGGCAAACTTTGGAAACACCATATATTTT
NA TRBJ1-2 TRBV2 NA CASALRETVYGYTF TGTGCCAGCGCGTTGAGGGAGACGGTCTATGGCTACACCTTC
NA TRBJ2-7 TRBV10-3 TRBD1 CAISRGQGAGYEQYF TGTGCCATCAGCCGCGGACAGGGGGCAGGATACGAGCAGTACTTC
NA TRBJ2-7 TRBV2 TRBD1 CASVWQGASWEQYF TGTGCCAGTGTATGGCAGGGGGCGAGTTGGGAGCAGTACTTC
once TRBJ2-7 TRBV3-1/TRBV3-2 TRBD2 CASSPTPLAGLYEQYF TGTGCCAGCAGCCCAACGCCACTAGCGGGACTCTACGAGCAGTACTTC